A single T cell receptor (beta chain) is shown here with its context. Its antigen is unknown. This specimen includes other DNA sequences encoding the same CDR3. The CDR3 is 15 residues long. Germline V gene sequence: CDR1 LNHDA, CDR2 SQIVND (reference sequence). With 1 base removed from V and 0 bases from J, the gap between germline ends came to 7 bases. This sample was taken from a study of cytomegalovirus exposure and HLA in healthy donors. Study at large: Ancestry clustering placed 81% of over 300 genotyped donors in the Caucasian-associated cluster. General study results and limits: Generally TCR sequences proved uncommon, though certain public TCRs appeared in numerous donors. By HLA locus, TCR association rates varied in a later analysis, with DRB1 showing the most and HLA-C the fewest.

With 60 Vbeta and 13 Jbeta primers, the PCR was carried out. Generated by immunoSEQ multiplex PCR, the TCRdb table keeps only in-frame clones and is missing some. Of over 200,000 clones listed, about four fifths are singletons. Sequencing was done on a sample of PBMCs. The source is a man aged 35-49 years in good health and CMV-seropositive. The V gene is TRBV19, the J gene TRBJ1-5, with TRBD1 as a possible D gene (5 bases). This CDR3 is CASSIGQYSNQPQHF. CDR3 DNA sequence: TGTGCCAGTAGTATAGGACAGTATAGCAATCAGCCCCAGCATTTT. The entire variable domain, with the rest obtained from reference TRBV19 and TRBJ1-5, is as follows: DGGITQSPKYLFRKEGQNVTLSCEQNLNHDAMYWYRQDPGQGLRLIYYSQIVNDFQKGDIAEGYSVSREKKESFPLTVTSAQKNPTAFYLCASSIGQYSNQPQHFGDGTRLSIL.